This T cell receptor beta chain was profiled in a study of technical replicates of blood from several donors. Sequencing used immunoSEQ multiplex PCR; TCRdb keeps in-frame clones, though not all of them. The repertoire holds around 98,000 clones, with approximately 94% as singletons. At least ten counts were recorded for this clone. The specimen was T cells isolated from PBMCs. This clonotype originated in a human donor in good health.

CDR3 nucleotides: TGTGCCAGCTCATTACAGGACAGTCGCGAGCAGTACTTC. Its protein is CASSLQDSREQYF. The genes are TRBV18 and TRBJ2-7, with a possible D match to TRBD1 (6 bases). Per germline, CDR1 KGHSH and CDR2 LQKENI. V gave up 5 bases and J gave up 6 bases, with 14 bases separating them. The CDR3 length is 13 residues.